The entry below describes one T cell receptor (beta chain). As originally analysed: It was from reference gene primer amplification that nucleated cell counts were estimated. Profiled with immunoSEQ multiplex PCR; TCRdb holds only in-frame clones, not every one. The DNA was the basis for D and trimming; V, J and clone size are from that table. The profile shows hundreds of thousands of clones, about 93% of them singletons. This sample is drawn from a study of blood T cell repertoires in COVID-19. Study at large: From the United States, Italy and Spain came samples of acute and convalescent COVID-19. Sample material is recorded as cDNA or gDNA derived from T cells, B-cell-depleted T cells, or PBMCs.

Material for sequencing was peripheral blood. The TCR originated in a young woman who had recovered from COVID-19.

CDR3 protein: CAIRAYGSTDTQYF. DNA of the CDR3: TGTGCCATCAGAGCCTACGGGAGCACAGATACGCAGTATTTT. The rearrangement joins TRBV10-3 to TRBJ2-3; unclear D gene. The CDR3 loop spans 14 amino acids. Trimming took off 6 bases at V and 0 bases at J, with 10 bases between the two ends. The V gene's germline CDR1 is ENHRY and CDR2 SYGVKD.